A selection of T cell receptor beta chains follows, all from one sample in a study of response to subunit inactivated influenza vaccine. Each CDR3 protein is one row after TCRdb ran MiXCR on the RT-PCR reads. The sample has about 540,000 distinct CDR3 sequences; under 25% are singletons. These sequences were also reported in another study, on T cells expressing NK-cell markers.

The specimen was CD4+ T cells sorted from PBMCs, collected roughly 13 days after vaccination. The origin of the receptors is a man aged 50-59 years who received an inactivated influenza vaccine. CDR3s leave out the opening cysteine and the closing phenylalanine or tryptophan.

TRBV11-2,ASSFYLTGGSGELF
TRBV14,ASSQAPPEGTGELF
TRBV5-5,ASSSNADLRYEQY
TRBV11-3,ASSRGGLGTDTQY
TRBV4-3,ASSPGRRDTQY
TRBV12-3/TRBV12-4,ASSLGRQVGNQPQH
TRBV7-9,ASSFREETQY
TRBV20-1,SAFVPSYEQY
TRBV7-2,ASSETSGVGIQY
TRBV12-3/TRBV12-4,ASSLPGLAGFNEQF
TRBV12-3/TRBV12-4,ASSLVAVRDIQY
TRBV11-3,ASSLFLGETQY
TRBV6-5,ASSYSGGGEAEQY
TRBV20-1,SAMLLGTETQY
TRBV7-2,ASSLISGSTDTQY
TRBV28,ASSLGSTGDYGYT
TRBV5-1,ASSLAGTASYEQF
TRBV5-1,ASSPGAGNEQY
TRBV4-3,ASSQGDPGTNNEQF
TRBV5-6,ASSLGSIQATQY
TRBV28,ASSLQGFKQPQH
TRBV5-1,ASSLTSRIEETQY
TRBV6-5,VSSLEDSTDTQY
TRBV7-8,ASSLVAGGSGTQY
TRBV7-3,ASSLRAGVSYNEQF
TRBV3-1,ASSQDRIAGEKQY